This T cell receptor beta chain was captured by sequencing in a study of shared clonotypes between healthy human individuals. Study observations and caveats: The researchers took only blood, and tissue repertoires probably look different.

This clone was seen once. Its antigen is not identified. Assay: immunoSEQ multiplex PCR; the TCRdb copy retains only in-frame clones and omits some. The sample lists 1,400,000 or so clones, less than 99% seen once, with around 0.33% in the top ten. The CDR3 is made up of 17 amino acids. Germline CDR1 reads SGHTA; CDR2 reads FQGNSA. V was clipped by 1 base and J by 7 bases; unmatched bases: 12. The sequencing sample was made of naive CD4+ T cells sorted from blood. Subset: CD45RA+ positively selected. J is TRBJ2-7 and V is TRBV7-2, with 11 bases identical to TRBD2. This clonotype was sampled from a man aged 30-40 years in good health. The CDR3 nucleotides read TGTGCCAGCAGCTTAGGTAGCGGGAGGGCCCACGGTTGGGAGCAGTACTTC. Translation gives CASSLGSGRAHGWEQYF.